This section outlines one T cell receptor beta chain sequence together with its context. The germline V gene has CDR1 SGHDT and CDR2 YYEEEE. The CDR3 contains 13 residues. Between the trimmed V and J ends, which lost 5 bases and 3 bases, there was a span of 11 bases. The sample comes from a study of cytomegalovirus exposure and HLA in healthy donors. The PCR used 60 Vbeta and 13 Jbeta primers. The data were produced by immunoSEQ multiplex PCR, yet TCRdb's version contains in-frame clones alone and is incomplete. This sample yields around 120,000 clones, of which more than 60% are seen a single time; less than 3.5% belongs to the top ten.

Sequenced sample: PBMCs. This receptor was taken from a middle-aged woman in good health and CMV-seropositive. The rearrangement joins TRBV5-6 to TRBJ1-2, with a weak D call TRBD1 (5 bases). This CDR3 is CASRSDSYYGYTF. The CDR3, as DNA: TGTGCCAGCAGATCAGACAGCTACTATGGCTACACCTTC. Drawing the rest from reference TRBV5-6 and TRBJ1-2, the complete variable domain is DAGVTQSPTHLIKTRGQQVTLRCSPKSGHDTVSWYQQALGQGPQFIFQYYEEEERQRGNFPDRFSGHQFPNYSSELNVNALLLGDSALYLCASRSDSYYGYTFGSGTRLTVV.